The source of this T cell receptor beta chain is a study of blood T cells in healthy people across ages. Peripheral blood samples of 7.5 to 10 milliliters were drawn from each donor. A J-beta primer mix and a sample-barcoded 5' primer were used in a second PCR of about 7 to 12 cycles. Every sample gave at least 2.5 million paired-end reads containing CDR3. Each CDR3 protein gets one entry after TCRdb re-called the 5' RACE reads with MiXCR. The data show about 1,400,000 distinct CDR3 sequences, almost 60% seen once. CDR3 length: 13 residues. Germline CDR1 reads DFQATT; CDR2 reads SNEGSKA (reference sequence). Trimming stripped 5 bases from V and 1 base from J, with 11 bases between.

Input material: blood. The chain couples TRBV20-1 to TRBJ1-1, with a tentative D call TRBD1 (5 bases). The receptor's source is a man in his late teens or twenties in good health. The CDR3 is CSAPGRPNTEAFF. The CDR3 DNA reads TGCAGTGCTCCGGGACGGCCGAACACTGAAGCTTTCTTT.